The rows below give T cell receptor beta chains drawn from one sample of a study of blood T cell repertoires in COVID-19. Sequencing was performed with immunoSEQ multiplex PCR; in TCRdb, only in-frame clones are kept and a portion is missing. The data show about 54,000 clones, less than 95% seen once. The specimen sequenced was peripheral blood. The receptor source for this set is a middle-aged woman with active COVID-19. CDR3s include the opening cysteine and the closing phenylalanine or tryptophan. A D gene is named only where the DNA matches it firmly. Clone size appears in some rows only: once, few, many, or a class for an expanded clone.

D: -
V: TRBV7-7
size: -
J: TRBJ1-2
CDR3: CASSPPRGEHGGYTF
DNA: TGTGCTAGCAGCCCTCCGCGGGGAGAACACGGTGGCTACACCTTC

D: -
V: TRBV7-6
size: -
J: TRBJ2-7
CDR3: CASSLARGGPYEQYF
DNA: TGTGCCAGCAGCTTAGCGCGCGGGGGCCCATACGAGCAGTACTTC

D: -
V: TRBV2
size: -
J: TRBJ1-5
CDR3: CASSGGGDYSNQPQHF
DNA: TGTGCCAGCAGTGGGGGAGGGGACTATAGCAATCAGCCCCAGCATTTT

D: -
V: TRBV18
size: -
J: TRBJ2-5
CDR3: CASSPASAGGRQETQYF
DNA: TGTGCCAGCTCACCGGCTAGCGCCGGAGGGCGCCAAGAGACCCAGTACTTC

D: TRBD1
V: TRBV6-5
size: -
J: TRBJ1-6
CDR3: CASSQNRDRNSPLHF
DNA: TGTGCCAGCAGCCAGAACCGGGACAGGAACTCACCCCTCCACTTT

D: -
V: TRBV15
size: -
J: TRBJ2-3
CDR3: CAIKGGNTHSTDTQYF
DNA: TGTGCCATAAAAGGGGGAAACACTCATAGCACAGATACGCAGTATTTT

D: TRBD1
V: TRBV7-8
size: -
J: TRBJ2-7
CDR3: CASSLGDRGYEQYF
DNA: TGTGCCAGCAGCTTAGGAGACAGGGGCTACGAGCAGTACTTC

D: -
V: TRBV5-5
size: -
J: TRBJ2-7
CDR3: CASSAGLAYEQYF
DNA: TGTGCCAGCAGCGCGGGACTGGCCTACGAGCAGTACTTC

D: TRBD1
V: TRBV7-9
size: -
J: TRBJ1-1
CDR3: CASSPQTGGSFF
DNA: TGTGCCAGCAGCCCCCAGACAGGGGGCTCTTTCTTT

D: TRBD1
V: TRBV30
size: once
J: TRBJ1-2
CDR3: CAWTLGQGVHGYTF
DNA: TGTGCCTGGACATTAGGACAGGGGGTTCATGGCTACACCTTC

D: TRBD1
V: TRBV4-1
size: -
J: TRBJ1-3
CDR3: CASSPQDRAVSGNTIYF
DNA: TGCGCCAGCAGCCCGCAGGACAGGGCCGTCTCTGGAAACACCATATATTTT

D: TRBD1
V: TRBV6-5
size: -
J: TRBJ1-3
CDR3: CASSYRGPGNTIYF
DNA: TGTGCCAGCAGTTACAGGGGGCCGGGAAACACCATATATTTT

D: -
V: TRBV4-1
size: -
J: TRBJ2-5
CDR3: CASSQASIRQTQETQYF
DNA: TGCGCCAGCAGCCAAGCATCTATACGACAGACCCAAGAGACCCAGTACTTC

D: -
V: TRBV6-5
size: -
J: TRBJ2-7
CDR3: CASSYSPAGAYEQYF
DNA: TGTGCCAGCAGTTACTCTCCGGCAGGGGCCTACGAGCAGTACTTC

D: -
V: TRBV3-1/TRBV3-2
size: once
J: TRBJ1-2
CDR3: CASSPGLDYGYTF
DNA: TGTGCCAGCAGCCCCGGGTTAGACTATGGCTACACCTTC

D: TRBD2
V: TRBV6-2/TRBV6-3
size: -
J: TRBJ2-3
CDR3: CASSRAGVSTDTQYF
DNA: TGTGCCAGCAGTAGAGCGGGGGTTAGCACAGATACGCAGTATTTT

D: -
V: TRBV7-3
size: -
J: TRBJ2-1
CDR3: CASSLQGRNNEQFF
DNA: TGTGCCAGCAGCTTACAGGGGCGAAACAATGAGCAGTTCTTC

D: -
V: TRBV19
size: -
J: TRBJ1-2
CDR3: CASSIDPRGNYGYTF
DNA: TGTGCCAGTAGTATAGATCCCCGGGGAAACTATGGCTACACCTTC

D: -
V: TRBV3-1/TRBV3-2
size: -
J: TRBJ1-1
CDR3: CASSQEQENTEAFF
DNA: TGTGCCAGCAGCCAAGAACAGGAGAACACTGAAGCTTTCTTT

D: -
V: TRBV4-1
size: -
J: TRBJ2-5
CDR3: CASSQESRSVETQYF
DNA: TGCGCCAGCAGCCAAGAATCTCGGAGTGTGGAGACCCAGTACTTC

D: TRBD2
V: TRBV18
size: -
J: TRBJ2-3
CDR3: CASSPQDRRLAGRDTQYF
DNA: TGTGCCAGCTCACCCCAGGACCGGAGACTAGCGGGGCGGGATACGCAGTATTTT

D: TRBD1
V: TRBV3-1/TRBV3-2
size: -
J: TRBJ2-7
CDR3: CASSPTGVPYEQYF
DNA: TGTGCCAGCAGCCCGACAGGGGTCCCCTACGAGCAGTACTTC

D: TRBD1
V: TRBV30
size: -
J: TRBJ1-2
CDR3: CAWSKGQGAGYGYTF
DNA: TGTGCCTGGAGCAAAGGACAGGGGGCTGGCTATGGCTACACCTTC

D: -
V: TRBV19
size: few
J: TRBJ1-3
CDR3: CASSAGHAGNTIYF
DNA: TGTGCCAGTAGTGCCGGACACGCTGGAAACACCATATATTTT

D: -
V: TRBV7-2
size: -
J: TRBJ2-5
CDR3: CASSLFLTGGETQYF
DNA: TGTGCCAGCAGCCTATTCCTGACTGGGGGGGAGACCCAGTACTTC